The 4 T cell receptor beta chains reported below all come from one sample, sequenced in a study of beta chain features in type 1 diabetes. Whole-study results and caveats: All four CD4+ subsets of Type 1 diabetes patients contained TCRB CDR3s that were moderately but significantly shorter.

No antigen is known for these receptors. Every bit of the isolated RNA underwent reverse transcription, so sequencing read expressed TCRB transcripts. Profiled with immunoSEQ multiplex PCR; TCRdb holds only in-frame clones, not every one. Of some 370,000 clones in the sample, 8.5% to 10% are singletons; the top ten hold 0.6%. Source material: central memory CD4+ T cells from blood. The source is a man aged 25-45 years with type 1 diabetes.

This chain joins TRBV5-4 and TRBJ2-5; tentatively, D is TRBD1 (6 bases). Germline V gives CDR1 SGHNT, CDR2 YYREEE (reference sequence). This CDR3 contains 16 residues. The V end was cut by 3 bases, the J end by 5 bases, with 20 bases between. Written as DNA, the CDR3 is TGTGCCAGCAGCTCCCAACAGGGTTCTAGTCCGGAGACCCAGTACTTC. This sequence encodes CASSSQQGSSPETQYF.

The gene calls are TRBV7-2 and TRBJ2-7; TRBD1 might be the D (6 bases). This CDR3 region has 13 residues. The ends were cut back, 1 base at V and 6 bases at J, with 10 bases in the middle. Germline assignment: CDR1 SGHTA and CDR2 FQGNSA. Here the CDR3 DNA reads TGTGCCAGCAGCTTAGGGCAGGGGACCGAGCAGTACTTC. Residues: CASSLGQGTEQYF.

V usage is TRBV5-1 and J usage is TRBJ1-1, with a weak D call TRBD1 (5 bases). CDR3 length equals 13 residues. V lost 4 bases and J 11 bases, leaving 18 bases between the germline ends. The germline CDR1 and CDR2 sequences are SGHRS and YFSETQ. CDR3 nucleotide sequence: TGCGCCAGCAGCGCCGGACGGGACGCCGGGGCTTTCTTT. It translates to CASSAGRDAGAFF.

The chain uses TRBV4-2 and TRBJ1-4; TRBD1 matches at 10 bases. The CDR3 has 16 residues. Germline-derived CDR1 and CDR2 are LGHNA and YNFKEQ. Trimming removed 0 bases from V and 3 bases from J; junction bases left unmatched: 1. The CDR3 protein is CASSQDGTGANEKLFF. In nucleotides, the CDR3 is TGTGCCAGCAGCCAAGACGGGACAGGGGCTAATGAAAAACTGTTTTTT.